This T cell receptor beta chain is from a study of blood T cell repertoires in COVID-19. The overall study: The United States, Italy and Spain were the sources of the acute and convalescent COVID-19 samples.

The assay was immunoSEQ multiplex PCR, and TCRdb's table has in-frame clones only and misses some. Of around 47,000 clones in the sample, approximately 83% were seen once. V was trimmed by 2 bases and J by 3 bases, leaving 16 bases between them. The CDR3 runs to 17 residues. Germline CDR1 is MDHEN and CDR2 is SYDVKM. The material sequenced was peripheral blood. The receptor was isolated from a man between 65 and 85 years old with active COVID-19. J is TRBJ1-4 and V is TRBV28, with no clear D. CDR3 nucleotide sequence: TGTGCCAGCAGTTTAAAGAGAAGAGGGAGCTCTAATGAAAAACTGTTTTTT. It encodes CASSLKRRGSSNEKLFF.